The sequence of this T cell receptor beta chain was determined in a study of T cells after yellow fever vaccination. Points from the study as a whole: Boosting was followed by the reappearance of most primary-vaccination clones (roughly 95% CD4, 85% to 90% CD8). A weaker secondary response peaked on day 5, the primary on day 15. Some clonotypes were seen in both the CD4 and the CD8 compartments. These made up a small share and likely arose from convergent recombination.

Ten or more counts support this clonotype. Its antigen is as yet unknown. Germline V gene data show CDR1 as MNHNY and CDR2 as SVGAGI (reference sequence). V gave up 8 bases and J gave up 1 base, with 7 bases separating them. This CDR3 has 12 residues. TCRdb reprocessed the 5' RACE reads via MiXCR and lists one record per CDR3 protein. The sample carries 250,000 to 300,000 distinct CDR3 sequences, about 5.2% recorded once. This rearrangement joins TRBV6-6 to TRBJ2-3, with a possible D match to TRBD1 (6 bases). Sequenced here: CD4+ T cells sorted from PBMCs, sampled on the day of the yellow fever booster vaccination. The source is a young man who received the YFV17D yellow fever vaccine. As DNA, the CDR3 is TGTGCCAGCTCAGGGGGCACAGATACGCAGTATTTT. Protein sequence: CASSGGTDTQYF.